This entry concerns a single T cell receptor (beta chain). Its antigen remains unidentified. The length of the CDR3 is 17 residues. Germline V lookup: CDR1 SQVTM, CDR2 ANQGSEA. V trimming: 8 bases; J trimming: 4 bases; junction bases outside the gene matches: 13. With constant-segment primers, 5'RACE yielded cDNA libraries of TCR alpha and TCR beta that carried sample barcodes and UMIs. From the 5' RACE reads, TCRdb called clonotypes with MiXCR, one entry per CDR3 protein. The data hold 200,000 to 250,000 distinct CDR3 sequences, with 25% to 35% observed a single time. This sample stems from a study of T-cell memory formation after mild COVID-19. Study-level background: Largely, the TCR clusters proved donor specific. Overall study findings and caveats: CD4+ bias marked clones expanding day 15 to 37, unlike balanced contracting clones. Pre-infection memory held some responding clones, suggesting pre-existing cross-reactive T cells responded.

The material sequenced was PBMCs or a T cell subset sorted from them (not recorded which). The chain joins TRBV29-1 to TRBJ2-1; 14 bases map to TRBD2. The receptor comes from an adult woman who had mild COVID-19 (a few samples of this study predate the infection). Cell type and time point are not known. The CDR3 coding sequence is TGCAGCATCGAAGGGACTAGCGGGAGAGGAGAGTACAATGAGCAGTTCTTC. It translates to CSIEGTSGRGEYNEQFF.